The rows below give T cell receptor beta chains drawn from one sample of a study of shared clonotypes between healthy human individuals. Using immunoSEQ multiplex PCR, the repertoire was profiled, and TCRdb retains in-frame clones only, with some absent. The sample yields millions of clones, approximately 92% seen once. Sample: naive CD4+ T cells sorted from blood. These receptors were obtained from a man between 18 and 35 years old in good health. The conserved cysteine and the conserved F or W are not part of the CDR3 here. Each record gives: V gene, J gene, D gene, CDR3 protein. A D gene is named only where the DNA matches it firmly.

v_gene: TRBV6-1; j_gene: TRBJ2-7; d_gene: -; CDR3aa: ASSEITGFYEQY
v_gene: TRBV28; j_gene: TRBJ1-1; d_gene: -; CDR3aa: ASSGDTGLRTEAF
v_gene: TRBV6-1; j_gene: TRBJ1-1; d_gene: -; CDR3aa: ASSDTERIKNTEAF
v_gene: TRBV10-2; j_gene: TRBJ2-5; d_gene: -; CDR3aa: ASSEFRETQY
v_gene: TRBV6-1; j_gene: TRBJ1-3; d_gene: -; CDR3aa: ASSEGGFGAQAGNTIY
v_gene: TRBV19; j_gene: TRBJ2-3; d_gene: -; CDR3aa: ASSDTEGDTQY
v_gene: TRBV7-2; j_gene: TRBJ1-5; d_gene: TRBD1; CDR3aa: ASSLAGTGGNQPQH
v_gene: TRBV18; j_gene: TRBJ1-5; d_gene: -; CDR3aa: ASSPSGANQPQH
v_gene: TRBV27; j_gene: TRBJ1-4; d_gene: -; CDR3aa: ASRISQQTNEKLF
v_gene: TRBV9; j_gene: TRBJ2-4; d_gene: -; CDR3aa: ASSVGPGEWSNIQY
v_gene: TRBV18; j_gene: TRBJ1-3; d_gene: -; CDR3aa: ASSLGSGNTIY
v_gene: TRBV7-9; j_gene: TRBJ2-7; d_gene: TRBD1; CDR3aa: ASSSRTGTGSSEQY
v_gene: TRBV12-5; j_gene: TRBJ1-1; d_gene: -; CDR3aa: ASGLDGRDTEAF
v_gene: TRBV6-5; j_gene: TRBJ2-2; d_gene: -; CDR3aa: ASSRGDGNTGELF
v_gene: TRBV13; j_gene: TRBJ2-3; d_gene: TRBD2; CDR3aa: ASSLRLAGFPDTQY
v_gene: TRBV6-1; j_gene: TRBJ1-5; d_gene: -; CDR3aa: ASIRDNSNQPQH
v_gene: TRBV5-1; j_gene: TRBJ1-2; d_gene: -; CDR3aa: ASSLGQLNYGYT
v_gene: TRBV6-5; j_gene: TRBJ1-2; d_gene: TRBD1; CDR3aa: ASSWGTGGGYGYT
v_gene: TRBV7-3; j_gene: TRBJ1-1; d_gene: -; CDR3aa: ASSQQLNTEAF
v_gene: TRBV6-5; j_gene: TRBJ1-5; d_gene: -; CDR3aa: ASRPPGGNQPQH
v_gene: TRBV11-2; j_gene: TRBJ2-3; d_gene: -; CDR3aa: ASSLDPGSQY